This TCR beta chain was sequenced in a study of shared clonotypes between healthy human individuals. Findings and caveats of the study: As a rule, naive subsets had a larger estimated richness than memory subsets.

This clone has more than one count but fewer than ten. Its antigen remains unidentified. Sequencing used immunoSEQ multiplex PCR; TCRdb keeps in-frame clones, though not all of them. The sample has around 990,000 clones, 70% to 80% seen once; the top ten hold 0.85% to 1%. The germline V and J ends were trimmed by 2 bases and 5 bases, with 10 bases remaining between them. The CDR3 covers 13 residues. Germline loops: CDR1 SGDLS, CDR2 YYNGEE. Everyone who donated was a Caucasian adult who lived in Nashville, Tennessee. The chain combines TRBV9 with TRBJ1-1; D not certain. The receptor comes from a man aged 18 to 30 in good health. Some clones in this sample may be carry-over from other donors' samples. Input material: memory CD4+ T cells from PBMCs. This sample's subset: CD45RA-negative fraction. CDR3 amino acids: CASSVYGRTEAFF. The CDR3 DNA reads TGTGCCAGCAGCGTCTACGGGCGGACTGAAGCTTTCTTT.